The clone carrying this T cell receptor beta chain was counted ten times or more. What it binds is unknown. The protocol attached unique molecular identifiers to individual cDNA molecules. TCRdb re-called the 5' RACE reads through MiXCR, storing one row per CDR3 protein. This sample carries 25,000 to 30,000 distinct CDR3 sequences, 3.5% to 4.5% of them seen once, and the ten largest clones take around 4.4%. CDR1 SGHDT and CDR2 YYEEEE come from the germline V gene. With 4 bases clipped from V and 2 bases from J, the junction kept 3 bases outside the gene matches. The CDR3 loop spans 15 amino acids. This specimen belongs to a study of early T cells in non-severe SARS-CoV-2 infection. Study-level background: Sequencing of bulk RNA from unsorted whole blood was done, without chain pairing.

Overall study results and limits: CD4 and private specificities were missed by VDJdb matching, which favored anti-spike CD8 responses.

The TCR was taken from an adult who was a healthcare worker with PCR-confirmed SARS-CoV-2 infection or an uninfected control (not recorded which). This sequence joins TRBV5-6 and TRBJ2-7, with 13 bases matching TRBD2. The material sequenced was whole blood. The CDR3 loop is CASSQLAGGTYEQYF. CDR3 nucleotide sequence: TGTGCCAGCAGCCAACTAGCGGGAGGGACCTACGAGCAGTACTTC.